This entry lists 29 T cell receptor beta chains sequenced from one sample in a study of shared clonotypes between healthy human individuals. Here immunoSEQ multiplex PCR was the method, and the copy in TCRdb shows in-frame clones only, minus some. The table has approximately 1,000,000 clones, 60% to 80% seen once. The material sequenced was memory CD4+ T cells from PBMCs. Subset specified: CD45RA-negative fraction. The receptor source for this set is a man aged 18 to 29 in good health. Some clones in this sample may be carry-over from other donors' samples.

The CDR3 reads CASSLIGLAGEQYF. CDR3 bases: TGTGCCAGCAGCTTAATCGGACTAGCGGGCGAGCAGTACTTC. This chain connects TRBV7-6 to TRBJ2-7; the match to TRBD2 covers 11 bases. Germline values: CDR1 SGHVS, CDR2 FNYEAQ. V lost 2 bases and J lost 6; bases outside the gene matches: 3. The CDR3 is 14 amino acids.

This rearrangement joins TRBV27 to TRBJ2-7, with TRBD1 identical over 7 bases. Germline trimming cut 10 bases from V and 4 bases from J; bases unmatched to any gene: 13. CDR3 length equals 14 residues. Germline V CDR1 and CDR2: MNHEY, SMNVEV (reference sequence). CDR3 residues: CATRREGGWYEQYF. The CDR3 region has the DNA TGTGCCACCCGACGAGAAGGGGGCTGGTACGAGCAGTACTTC.

The V and J genes are TRBV30 and TRBJ1-4; possibly TRBD1 for D (6 bases). The CDR3 length is 12 residues. CDR1 and CDR2 from the germline V gene are GTSNPN and SVGIG (reference sequence). Trimming took 5 bases from V and 5 from J, leaving 9 bases between them. The CDR3 sequence is CAWGQLNEKLFF. Here the CDR3 DNA reads TGTGCCTGGGGACAGCTAAATGAAAAACTGTTTTTT.

Many counts were recorded for this clone. The chain has TRBV7-6 and TRBJ2-7; the D is unclear. Trimming took 2 bases from V and 2 from J, leaving 7 bases between them. The CDR3 has 13 amino acids. Germline V CDR1 and CDR2: SGHVS, FNYEAQ. This CDR3 reads CASSLSQAYEQYF. CDR3 DNA: TGTGCCAGCAGCTTAAGTCAGGCCTACGAGCAGTACTTC.

About this clone itself: A single base separates this from a much larger clone, so it may be a read error. The V and J genes are TRBV29-1 and TRBJ1-5; TRBD1 matches 9 bases. The trim removed 4 bases at V and 5 bases at J, leaving 6 bases unmatched. The CDR3 extends over 14 amino acids. Germline CDR1 and CDR2: SQVTM and ANQGSEA. The CDR3 is CSVVGQGDHQPQHF. As DNA, the CDR3 is TGCAGCGTTGTGGGACAGGGTGATCATCAGCCCCAGCATTTT.

This clone appeared a single time. The gene calls are TRBV5-1 and TRBJ1-3; no firm D call. Trimming removed 4 bases from V and 6 bases from J, with 11 bases in between. The length of the CDR3 is 13 residues. Germline CDR1 is SGHRS and CDR2 is YFSETQ. The CDR3 spells CASSPGEPNTIYF. The DNA for the CDR3 is TGCGCCAGCAGCCCCGGGGAGCCAAACACCATATATTTT.

V gene TRBV9 combines with J gene TRBJ1-4; D call uncertain. The ends were cut back, 0 bases at V and 0 bases at J, with 6 bases in the middle. The germline gives CDR1 SGDLS, CDR2 YYNGEE. This CDR3 comprises 15 residues. This CDR3 is CASSVGSSTNEKLFF. The DNA for the CDR3 is TGTGCCAGCAGCGTAGGTAGTTCAACTAATGAAAAACTGTTTTTT.

This clone has at least ten counts. This chain uses TRBV7-2 with TRBJ2-2, with D perhaps TRBD2 (5 bases). The CDR3 is 14 residues long. Germline V gives CDR1 SGHTA, CDR2 FQGNSA. Trimming took off 4 bases at V and 5 bases at J, with 11 bases between the two ends. Here the CDR3 reads CASSYGVRTGELFF. Written as DNA, the CDR3 is TGTGCCAGCAGCTACGGGGTCAGGACCGGGGAGCTGTTTTTT.

This clone was seen repeatedly, ten times or more. This sequence joins TRBV11-1 and TRBJ1-1; tentatively, D is TRBD1 (5 bases). CDR1 is SGHAT, CDR2 FQDESV, per germline (reference sequence). The length of the CDR3 is 14 residues. With 4 bases removed from V and 1 base from J, the gap between germline ends came to 10 bases. The CDR3 is CASSSGLWNTEAFF. The CDR3 DNA reads TGTGCCAGCAGCTCGGGACTCTGGAACACTGAAGCTTTCTTT. Drawing the rest from reference TRBV11-1 and TRBJ1-1, the complete variable domain is EAEVAQSPRYKITEKSQAVAFWCDPISGHATLYWYRQILGQGPELLVQFQDESVVDDSQLPKDRFSAERLKGVDSTLKIQPAELGDSAMYLCASSSGLWNTEAFFGQGTRLTVV.

The chain uses TRBV7-2 and TRBJ2-5, with 9 bases that match TRBD2. With 0 bases clipped from V and 6 bases from J, the junction kept 2 bases outside the gene matches. Germline CDR1 and CDR2: SGHTA and FQGNSA. CDR3 length: 14 amino acids. The CDR3 reads CASSLASGSQTQYF. CDR3 in DNA: TGTGCCAGCAGCTTAGCTAGCGGGAGTCAGACCCAGTACTTC.

The chain carries TRBV6-5 and TRBJ2-7; 9 bases map to TRBD1. CDR1 and CDR2 from the germline V gene are MNHEY and SVGAGI. This CDR3 has 16 amino acids. V was clipped by 2 bases and J by 2 bases; unmatched bases: 7. The CDR3 nucleotides are TGTGCCAGCAGTTACGGTCCACAGGGGGCGACCTACGAGCAGTACTTC. Translated, it gives CASSYGPQGATYEQYF.

This chain links TRBV14 with TRBJ2-2; no clear D. Germline-derived CDR1 and CDR2 are SGHDN and FVKESK. The CDR3 sequence is 17 residues long. V gave up 4 bases and J gave up 0 bases, with 15 bases separating them. For the CDR3, the DNA is TGTGCCAGCAGCCCTCGGACCCATCGTCCGAACACCGGGGAGCTGTTTTTT. Protein: CASSPRTHRPNTGELFF.

This clone has a count of ten or more. At the DNA level, this CDR3 is encoded by other sequences in the same sample as well. The chain employs TRBV20-1 and TRBJ1-1; a weak D match, TRBD1 (5 bases). The CDR3 runs to 8 residues. Germline CDR1 is DFQATT and CDR2 is SNEGSKA (reference sequence). CDR3 nucleotides: TGCAGCGCGGGGGGAGCTTTCTTT. Its protein product is CSAGGAFF.

This chain uses TRBV7-7 with TRBJ2-5, with TRBD1 matching 12 bases. The CDR3 has 15 amino acids. Looked up from germline, CDR1 is SSHAT and CDR2 is FNYEAQ (reference sequence). The V gene end was trimmed by 4 bases and the J gene end by 5 bases; junction bases not matched to a gene: 5. The CDR3, as DNA: TGTGCCAGCAGCTCGGGACAGGGGGCTTTCGAGACCCAGTACTTC. Translating it yields CASSSGQGAFETQYF.

This chain joins TRBV27 and TRBJ2-1; 9 nucleotides line up with TRBD2. J lost 5 bases, V lost 5 bases, and 13 bases had no gene match. Germline V gene lookup returns CDR1 MNHEY and CDR2 SMNVEV (reference sequence). CDR3 length: 17 amino acids. The CDR3 protein is CASSRDPREGGDNEQFF. CDR3 nucleotides: TGTGCCAGCAGTCGAGATCCGCGGGAGGGCGGGGACAATGAGCAGTTCTTC.

This clone was counted between two and nine times. This chain uses TRBV7-9 with TRBJ1-1, with 7 bases that match TRBD1. This CDR3 comprises 15 residues. Per the germline V gene, CDR1 is SEHNR and CDR2 is FQNEAQ (reference sequence). The ends lost 5 bases at V and 1 base at J; junction bases unmatched: 7. CDR3 amino acids: CASSPRGTANTEAFF. CDR3 coding DNA: TGTGCCAGCAGCCCGCGGGGGACAGCGAACACTGAAGCTTTCTTT.

This clone appeared a single time. This chain uses TRBV5-4 with TRBJ2-3, with 9 bases matching TRBD1. The CDR3 sequence is 15 residues long. CDR1 and CDR2 from the germline V gene are SGHNT and YYREEE (reference sequence). The V gene end was trimmed by 4 bases and the J gene end by 4 bases; junction bases not matched to a gene: 7. CDR3 coding DNA: TGTGCCAGCAGCCCGGGACAGGGAAGGGCAGATACGCAGTATTTT. This translates into CASSPGQGRADTQYF. The full variable domain, its missing parts supplied by reference TRBV5-4 and TRBJ2-3, is ETGVTQSPTHLIKTRGQQVTLRCSSQSGHNTVSWYQQALGQGPQFIFQYYREEENGRGNFPPRFSGLQFPNYSSELNVNALELDDSALYLCASSPGQGRADTQYFGPGTRLTVL.

V gene TRBV30 combines with J gene TRBJ1-1; D not certain. Trimming stripped 5 bases from V and 1 base from J, with 11 bases between. Germline-derived CDR1 and CDR2 are GTSNPN and SVGIG (reference sequence). The CDR3 loop spans 13 amino acids. CDR3 residues: CAWGVWGNTEAFF. Written as DNA, the CDR3 is TGTGCCTGGGGCGTGTGGGGGAACACTGAAGCTTTCTTT.

J is TRBJ2-3 and V is TRBV13; a weak D match, TRBD1 (5 bases). Germline-derived CDR1 and CDR2 are PRHDT and FYEKMQ (reference sequence). V lost 1 base to trimming and J lost 2 bases, with 7 bases between them. This CDR3 has 14 amino acids. CDR3 region: CASSLEGHTDTQYF. In DNA, the CDR3 is TGTGCCAGCAGCTTAGAGGGGCACACAGATACGCAGTATTTT.

V is TRBV29-1 and J is TRBJ2-3; TRBD2 is a possible D gene (6 bases). The CDR3 covers 14 residues. The germline V gene encodes CDR1 SQVTM and CDR2 ANQGSEA. Trimming took 7 bases from V and 3 from J, leaving 17 bases between them. Here the CDR3 DNA reads TGCAGCGCCGAGCACGTTGGGACTACAGATACGCAGTATTTT. Its protein is CSAEHVGTTDTQYF.

The V and J genes are TRBV5-1 and TRBJ2-7; possibly TRBD2 for D (5 bases). The germline V gene has CDR1 SGHRS and CDR2 YFSETQ. This CDR3 is 14 amino acids long. Trimming took off 1 base at V and 5 bases at J, with 13 bases between the two ends. CDR3 residues: CASSLIPGADEQYF. The DNA of the CDR3 is TGCGCCAGCAGCTTGATACCAGGAGCGGACGAGCAGTACTTC.

The sample holds a few counts of this clone. Other DNA variants within this sample encode the same CDR3. CDR3 protein: CASSLNGETQYF. The CDR3 coding sequence is TGTGCCAGCAGCCTGAATGGAGAGACCCAGTACTTC. The rearrangement links TRBV7-2 to TRBJ2-5; D gene ambiguous. Germline lookup yields CDR1 SGHTA and CDR2 FQGNSA. V shed 5 bases and J shed 4 bases, with 8 bases lying between them. The CDR3 extends over 12 amino acids. Full variable domain (rest looked up from reference TRBV7-2 and TRBJ2-5): GAGVSQSPSNKVTEKGKDVELRCDPISGHTALYWYRQSLGQGLEFLIYFQGNSAPDKSGLPSDRFSAERTGGSVSTLTIQRTQQEDSAVYLCASSLNGETQYFGPGTRLLVL.

This clone was seen only once. The chain links TRBV18 to TRBJ2-4; D ambiguous. Germline CDR1 reads KGHSH; CDR2 reads LQKENI. This CDR3 spans 17 amino acids. Trimming took off 3 bases at V and 1 base at J, with 16 bases between the two ends. In DNA form, the CDR3 reads TGTGCCAGCTCACCTGTGTCTCAATCTGGGGCCAAAAACATTCAGTACTTC. Translating it yields CASSPVSQSGAKNIQYF.

This chain uses TRBV14 with TRBJ1-2; no clear D gene. CDR3 length equals 17 residues. V lost 1 base, J lost 0 bases, and 15 bases lay in between. Germline lookup yields CDR1 SGHDN and CDR2 FVKESK. The CDR3 nucleotides read TGTGCCAGCAGCCAAGTAGAAGGGAAAGGCGCTAACTATGGCTACACCTTC. Protein sequence: CASSQVEGKGANYGYTF.

The chain recombines TRBV7-9 with TRBJ1-1; 7 bases map to TRBD1. CDR1 is SEHNR and CDR2 is FQNEAQ in the germline V gene (reference sequence). V lost 5 bases to trimming and J lost 0 bases; unmatched junction nucleotides: 6. The CDR3 runs to 15 residues. The CDR3 DNA follows: TGTGCCAGCAGCCCACCCGGGACAGTGAACACTGAAGCTTTCTTT. This gives the protein CASSPPGTVNTEAFF.

This clone has at least ten counts. This chain uses TRBV18 with TRBJ2-5; 12 bases map to TRBD2. Germline V gene lookup returns CDR1 KGHSH and CDR2 LQKENI. Trimming at V came to 3 bases and at J to 4 bases, leaving 15 bases not matched to a gene. The CDR3 consists of 19 residues. The DNA of the CDR3 is TGTGCCAGCTCACCGATCGCGAAGGACTCGGGACTAGCGGGAGAGACCCAGTACTTC. Its translation: CASSPIAKDSGLAGETQYF.

Turning to this clone: In the same sample, other DNA sequences code for this CDR3. The V gene is TRBV28, the J gene TRBJ1-2, with no clear D. CDR1 is MDHEN, CDR2 SYDVKM, per germline. Trimming removed 1 base from V and 0 bases from J, with 6 bases in between. The CDR3 has 14 amino acids. As DNA, the CDR3 is TGTGCCAGCAGTTTATACGCAACTAACTATGGCTACACCTTC. Amino acid sequence: CASSLYATNYGYTF.

The chain employs TRBV29-1 and TRBJ1-1; 11 positions agree with TRBD1. From germline, CDR1 is SQVTM and CDR2 ANQGSEA. J gave up 6 bases and V 5 bases, and 8 bases lay outside the gene matches. The length of the CDR3 is 14 residues. This CDR3 reads CSVMDRGRGSEAFF. CDR3 sequence (DNA): TGCAGCGTTATGGACAGGGGGCGAGGATCTGAAGCTTTCTTT.

This chain joins TRBV6-5 and TRBJ1-1, with a possible D match to TRBD1 (6 bases). Looked up from germline, CDR1 is MNHEY and CDR2 is SVGAGI. Trimming stripped 6 bases from V and 1 base from J, with 15 bases between. The CDR3 consists of 15 residues. The CDR3 region has the DNA TGTGCCAGCAGGGGTAACAGGGAAGCGAACACTGAAGCTTTCTTT. Its protein is CASRGNREANTEAFF.